What follows describes a single T cell receptor beta chain. Its matching antigen is unknown. Every donor was a healthy Caucasian. The data stem from a study of identical twins. General observations from the study: Abundant beta clonotypes from cord blood had fewer insertions, unlike memory repertoires, which showed none. Out-of-frame alpha sequences shared between twins exhibited an excess of low generation probability.

TCRdb reprocessed the 5' RACE reads via MiXCR and lists one record per CDR3 protein. The table has more than 600,000 distinct CDR3 sequences, roughly 18% seen once; the top ten hold roughly 14%. These same data were also listed under a study on T cells expressing NK-cell markers. From that study: Researchers report these clonotypes also headed the CD3+CD56-NKG2C+ fraction in several donors.

The sequencing input was PBMCs. This TCR derives from a woman younger than 35 in good health.

The CDR3 bases are TGTGCCACCGCAACCACTAGCGGGAGGCGCGAAGAGACCCAGTACTTC. This sequence encodes CATATTSGRREETQYF. This chain uses TRBV10-3 with TRBJ2-5, with 12 bases identical to TRBD2. Germline V lookup: CDR1 ENHRY, CDR2 SYGVKD. The CDR3 sequence is 16 residues long. The trim removed 10 bases at V and 3 bases at J, leaving 12 bases unmatched.